The 13 T cell receptor beta chains below all came from one sample that was sequenced in a study of CD8+ T cells in alopecia areata. RNA, once extracted, was reverse transcribed into cDNA for use as the sequencing template. This table comes from immunoSEQ multiplex PCR, and its TCRdb copy is limited to in-frame clones, with some not included. The repertoire holds approximately 200,000 clones, with 60% to 70% as singletons. Treatment meaning: oral pan-JAK inhibitor, 5-10 mg twice daily. The input for sequencing was CD4+ T cells sorted from blood, taken at week 4, from a patient treated with tofacitinib. The receptors here all came from a human donor with alopecia areata.

This chain joins TRBV6-5 and TRBJ2-2, with TRBD2 as a possible D gene (5 bases). Trimming shortened V by 2 bases and J by 3 bases, and 10 bases separated the two germline ends. Per germline, CDR1 MNHEY and CDR2 SVGAGI. This CDR3 is 15 amino acids long. The CDR3 DNA is TGTGCCAGCAGTTACGATAGGCGGGACACCGGGGAGCTGTTTTTT. Its protein is CASSYDRRDTGELFF.

The chain combines TRBV10-3 with TRBJ2-5; D unresolved. Looked up from germline, CDR1 is ENHRY and CDR2 is SYGVKD. This CDR3 comprises 14 residues. V was shortened by 2 bases and J by 5 bases, with 12 bases between the two germline ends. This CDR3 reads CAISELGLGETQYF. The CDR3 coding sequence is TGTGCCATCAGTGAGCTAGGGCTGGGGGAGACCCAGTACTTC.

The CDR3 reads CASSQDPRGTAEQFF. CDR3 DNA: TGCGCCAGCAGCCAAGATCCAAGGGGTACGGCTGAGCAGTTCTTC. The chain carries TRBV4-1 and TRBJ2-1; a weak D match, TRBD1 (5 bases). Trimming removed 0 bases from V and 9 bases from J, with 15 bases in between. Germline V gives CDR1 MGHRA, CDR2 YSYEKL. This CDR3 is 15 amino acids long.

This chain links TRBV4-1 with TRBJ2-3; TRBD2 aligns across 10 bases. The CDR3 runs 19 residues. CDR1 and CDR2 from the germline V gene are MGHRA and YSYEKL. Trimming took 5 bases from V and 2 from J; bases not matched to a gene: 16. CDR3 loop: CASSTALFQTSGFTDTQYF. The CDR3 nucleotides are TGCGCCAGCAGCACCGCCCTCTTTCAGACTAGCGGGTTCACAGATACGCAGTATTTT.

DNA for the CDR3: TGTGCCAGCAGCTTGGTGGGGGACAGGGTGCTATCCGGCGGGGAGCTGTTTTTT. Translating gives CASSLVGDRVLSGGELFF. The V and J genes are TRBV7-3 and TRBJ2-2; TRBD1 matches at 9 bases. Trimming at V came to 3 bases and at J to 7 bases, leaving 15 bases not matched to a gene. The CDR3 length is 18 residues. Per the germline V gene, CDR1 is SGHTA and CDR2 is FQGTGA.

This clone was picked up a small number of times. The J gene is TRBJ2-2, the V gene TRBV29-1; TRBD2 aligns across 10 bases. Per germline, CDR1 SQVTM and CDR2 ANQGSEA. After removal of 4 bases from V and 6 bases from J, the junction contained 11 bases not matched to a gene. The CDR3 spans 16 residues. The CDR3 protein is CSVGVRLAGVAGELFF. The CDR3 region has the DNA TGCAGCGTTGGAGTGCGGCTAGCGGGGGTAGCCGGGGAGCTGTTTTTT.

The chain recombines TRBV7-2 with TRBJ2-3; tentative D call: TRBD2 (7 bases). V gave up 2 bases and J gave up 1 base, with 19 bases separating them. Germline CDR1 is SGHTA and CDR2 is FQGNSA. The CDR3 totals 18 residues. CDR3 sequence reads: CASSLPTGGGPRTDTQYF. CDR3 nucleotides: TGTGCCAGCAGCTTACCCACTGGCGGGGGCCCCCGCACAGATACGCAGTATTTT.

This sequence joins TRBV30 and TRBJ2-7; D is undetermined. From germline, CDR1 is GTSNPN and CDR2 SVGIG (reference sequence). V was pared by 4 bases and J by 1 base, with 17 bases between. The CDR3 contains 15 residues. CDR3 amino acids: CAWKWASSPSYEQYF. The DNA of the CDR3 is TGTGCCTGGAAATGGGCGAGTAGTCCTTCCTACGAGCAGTACTTC.

The chain couples TRBV2 to TRBJ1-5; perhaps TRBD1 as D (6 bases). Germline CDR1 is SNHLY and CDR2 is FYNNEI. The CDR3 runs 13 residues. V dropped 6 bases and J dropped 6 bases, with 12 bases sitting between them. The CDR3 region has the DNA TGTGCCAGCAGCCAGGGACATAGTCAGCCCCAGCATTTT. This sequence encodes CASSQGHSQPQHF.

The rearrangement joins TRBV30 to TRBJ2-3; tentative D call: TRBD1 (6 bases). Germline CDR1 reads GTSNPN; CDR2 reads SVGIG (reference sequence). Trimming removed 1 base from V and 1 base from J, with 9 bases in between. The CDR3 extends over 14 amino acids. In DNA form, the CDR3 reads TGTGCCTGGAGTGGGACAGTTGGCACAGATACGCAGTATTTT. Protein product: CAWSGTVGTDTQYF.

The V and J genes are TRBV4-2 and TRBJ2-7; 7 positions match TRBD1. Germline V CDR1 and CDR2: LGHNA, YNFKEQ. The CDR3 is made up of 17 amino acids. The V gene end was trimmed by 1 base and the J gene end by 0 bases; junction bases not matched to a gene: 9. CDR3 in DNA: TGTGCCAGCAGCCAAGTAGTAGGGGGCGAAAGCTCCTACGAGCAGTACTTC. It specifies CASSQVVGGESSYEQYF.

This chain uses TRBV5-1 with TRBJ1-1; the D gene is possibly TRBD1 (6 bases). V lost 4 bases and J 5 bases, leaving 9 bases between the germline ends. This CDR3 contains 12 residues. Germline values: CDR1 SGHRS, CDR2 YFSETQ. This CDR3 reads CASSVQGTEAFF. The CDR3 DNA reads as TGCGCCAGCAGCGTCCAGGGGACTGAAGCTTTCTTT.

The chain is built from TRBV4-1 and TRBJ1-2; perhaps TRBD1 as D (6 bases). This CDR3 is 12 amino acids long. V shed 6 bases and J shed 5 bases, with 10 bases lying between them. Germline CDR1 MGHRA, CDR2 YSYEKL. Written as DNA, the CDR3 is TGCGCCAGCAGAGGGGGAGGGTATGGCTACACCTTC. Translated, it gives CASRGGGYGYTF.